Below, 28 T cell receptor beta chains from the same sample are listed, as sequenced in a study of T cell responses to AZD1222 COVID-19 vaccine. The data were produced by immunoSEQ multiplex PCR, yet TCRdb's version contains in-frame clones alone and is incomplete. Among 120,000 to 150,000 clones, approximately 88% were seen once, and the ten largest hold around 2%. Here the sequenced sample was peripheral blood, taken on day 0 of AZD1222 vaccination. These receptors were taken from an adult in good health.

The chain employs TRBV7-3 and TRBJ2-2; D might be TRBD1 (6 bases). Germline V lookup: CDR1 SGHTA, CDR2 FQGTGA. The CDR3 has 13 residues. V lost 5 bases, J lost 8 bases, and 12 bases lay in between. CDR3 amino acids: CASSEQGTGELFF. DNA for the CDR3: TGTGCCAGCAGCGAACAGGGAACAGGGGAGCTGTTTTTT.

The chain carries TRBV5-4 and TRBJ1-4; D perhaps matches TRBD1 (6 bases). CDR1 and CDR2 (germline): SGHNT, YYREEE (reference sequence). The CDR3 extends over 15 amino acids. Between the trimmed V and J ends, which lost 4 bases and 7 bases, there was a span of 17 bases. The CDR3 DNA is TGTGCCAGCAGCCTGTTGGGGGGCGCAAGTGAAAAACTGTTTTTT. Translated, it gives CASSLLGGASEKLFF.

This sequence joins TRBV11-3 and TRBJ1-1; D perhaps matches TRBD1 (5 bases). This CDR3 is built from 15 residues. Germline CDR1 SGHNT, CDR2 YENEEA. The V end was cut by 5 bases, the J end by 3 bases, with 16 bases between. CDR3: CASSPWDGRDTEAFF. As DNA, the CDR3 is TGTGCCAGCAGCCCCTGGGACGGGCGGGACACTGAAGCTTTCTTT. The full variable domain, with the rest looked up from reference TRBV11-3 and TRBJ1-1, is EAGVVQSPRYKIIEKKQPVAFWCNPISGHNTLYWYLQNLGQGPELLIRYENEEAVDDSQLPKDRFSAERLKGVDSTLKIQPAELGDSAVYLCASSPWDGRDTEAFFGQGTRLTVV.

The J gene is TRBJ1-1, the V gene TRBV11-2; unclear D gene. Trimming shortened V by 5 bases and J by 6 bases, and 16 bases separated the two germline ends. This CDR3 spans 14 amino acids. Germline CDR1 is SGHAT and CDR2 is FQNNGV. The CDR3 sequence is CASSPRREAPEAFF. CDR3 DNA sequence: TGTGCCAGCAGCCCCAGGAGGGAGGCGCCTGAAGCTTTCTTT.

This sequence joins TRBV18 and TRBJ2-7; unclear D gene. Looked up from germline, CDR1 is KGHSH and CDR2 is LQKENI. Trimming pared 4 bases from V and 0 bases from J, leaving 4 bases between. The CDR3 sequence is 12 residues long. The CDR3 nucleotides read TGTGCCAGCTCACGGGACTCCTACGAGCAGTACTTC. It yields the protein CASSRDSYEQYF.

The CDR3 here is CASSQSRGQGPSSYNSPLHF. The CDR3 bases are TGCGCCAGCAGTCAATCCCGGGGTCAGGGGCCGAGCTCCTATAATTCACCCCTCCACTTT. This chain connects TRBV23-1 to TRBJ1-6; D might be TRBD1 (6 bases). TRBV23-1 is identified as an open reading frame with a role that is uncertain. The V gene lost 0 bases and the J gene lost 0 bases, with 18 bases spanning the gap. The CDR3 runs to 20 residues.

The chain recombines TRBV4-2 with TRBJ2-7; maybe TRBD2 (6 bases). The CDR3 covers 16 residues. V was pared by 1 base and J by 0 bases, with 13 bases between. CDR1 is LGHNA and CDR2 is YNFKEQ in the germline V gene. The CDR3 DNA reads TGTGCCAGCAGCCAAGTAGGCACAGCGGGCTCCTACGAGCAGTACTTC. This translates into CASSQVGTAGSYEQYF.

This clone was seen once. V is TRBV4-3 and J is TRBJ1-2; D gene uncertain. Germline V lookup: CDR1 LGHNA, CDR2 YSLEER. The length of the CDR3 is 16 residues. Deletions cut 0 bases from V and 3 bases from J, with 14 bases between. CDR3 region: CASSQDVEEGYYGYTF. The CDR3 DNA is TGCGCCAGCAGCCAAGATGTAGAAGAGGGTTACTATGGCTACACCTTC.

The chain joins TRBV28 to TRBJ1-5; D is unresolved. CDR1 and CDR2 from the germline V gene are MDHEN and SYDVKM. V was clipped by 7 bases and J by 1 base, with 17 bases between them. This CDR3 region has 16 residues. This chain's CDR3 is CASKPRRDMSNQPQHF. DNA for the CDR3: TGTGCCAGCAAACCACGGCGGGATATGAGCAATCAGCCCCAGCATTTT.

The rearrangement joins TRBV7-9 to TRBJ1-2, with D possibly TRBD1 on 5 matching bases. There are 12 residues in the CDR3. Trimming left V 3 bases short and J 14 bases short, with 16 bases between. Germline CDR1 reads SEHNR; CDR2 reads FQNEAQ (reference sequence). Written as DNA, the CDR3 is TGTGCCAGCAGCTTCCGGGAGGGCCCAGGGACCTTC. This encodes CASSFREGPGTF.

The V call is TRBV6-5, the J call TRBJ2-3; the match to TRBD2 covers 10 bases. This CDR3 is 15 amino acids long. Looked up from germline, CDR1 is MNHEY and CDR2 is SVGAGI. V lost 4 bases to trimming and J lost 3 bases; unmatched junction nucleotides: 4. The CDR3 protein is CASSSLAGATDTQYF. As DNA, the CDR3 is TGTGCCAGCAGTTCTCTAGCGGGGGCAACAGATACGCAGTATTTT.

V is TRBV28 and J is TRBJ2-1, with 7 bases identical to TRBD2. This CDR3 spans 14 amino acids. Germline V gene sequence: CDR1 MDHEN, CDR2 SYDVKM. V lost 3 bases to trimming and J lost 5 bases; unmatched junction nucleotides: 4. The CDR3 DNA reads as TGTGCCAGCAGTTTTGTAGCGGGCCACAATGAGCAGTTCTTC. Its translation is CASSFVAGHNEQFF.

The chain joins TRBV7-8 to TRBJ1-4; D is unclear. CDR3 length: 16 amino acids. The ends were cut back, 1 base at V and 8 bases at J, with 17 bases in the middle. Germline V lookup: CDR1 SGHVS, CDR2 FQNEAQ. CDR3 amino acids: CASSLGSPSPSEKLFF. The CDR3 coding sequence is TGTGCCAGCAGCTTAGGAAGCCCGTCGCCGTCGGAAAAACTGTTTTTT. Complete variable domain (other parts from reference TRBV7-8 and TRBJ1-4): GAGVSQSPRYKVAKRGQDVALRCDPISGHVSLFWYQQALGQGPEFLTYFQNEAQLDKSGLPSDRFFAERPEGSVSTLKIQRTQQEDSAVYLCASSLGSPSPSEKLFFGSGTQLSVL.

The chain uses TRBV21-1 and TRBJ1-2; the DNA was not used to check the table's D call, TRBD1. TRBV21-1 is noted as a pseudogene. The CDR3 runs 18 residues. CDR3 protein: CASSKAGTGELSGYGYTF. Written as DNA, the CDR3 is TGTGCCAGCAGCAAAGCCGGGACAGGGGAACTAAGTGGCTATGGCTACACCTTC.

Here the CDR3 reads CASSLGSGYNYGYTF. CDR3 DNA sequence: TGTGCCAGCAGCTTAGGTTCAGGGTACAACTATGGCTACACCTTC. This rearrangement joins TRBV5-6 to TRBJ1-2; maybe TRBD1 (5 bases). This CDR3 is 15 amino acids long. Germline CDR1 reads SGHDT; CDR2 reads YYEEEE. V was pared by 2 bases and J by 2 bases, with 13 bases between.

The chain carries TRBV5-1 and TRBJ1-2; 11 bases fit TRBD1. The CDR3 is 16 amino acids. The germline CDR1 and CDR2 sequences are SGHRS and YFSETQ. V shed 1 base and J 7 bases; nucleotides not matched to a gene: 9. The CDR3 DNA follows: TGCGCCAGCAGCTTGACGGGACAGGGGGGCATAGCTGGCTACACCTTC. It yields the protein CASSLTGQGGIAGYTF. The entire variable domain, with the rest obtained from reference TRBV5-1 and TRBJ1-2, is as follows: KAGVTQTPRYLIKTRGQQVTLSCSPISGHRSVSWYQQTPGQGLQFLFEYFSETQRNKGNFPGRFSGRQFSNSRSEMNVSTLELGDSALYLCASSLTGQGGIAGYTFGSGTRLTVV.

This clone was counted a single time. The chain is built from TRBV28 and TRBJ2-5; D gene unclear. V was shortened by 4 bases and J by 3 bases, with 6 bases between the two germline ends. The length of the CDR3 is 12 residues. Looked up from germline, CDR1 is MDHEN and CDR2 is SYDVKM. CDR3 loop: CASSSREETQYF. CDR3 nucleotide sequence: TGTGCCAGCAGTTCCCGCGAAGAGACCCAGTACTTC.

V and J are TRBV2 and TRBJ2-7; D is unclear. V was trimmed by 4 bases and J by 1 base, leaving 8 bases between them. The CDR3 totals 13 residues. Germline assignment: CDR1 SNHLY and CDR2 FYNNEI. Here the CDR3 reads CASSGGRSYEQYF. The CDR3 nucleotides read TGTGCCAGCAGTGGCGGTAGATCCTACGAGCAGTACTTC. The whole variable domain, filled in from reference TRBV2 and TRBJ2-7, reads EPEVTQTPSHQVTQMGQEVILRCVPISNHLYFYWYRQILGQKVEFLVSFYNNEISEKSEIFDDQFSVERPDGSNFTLKIRSTKLEDSAMYFCASSGGRSYEQYFGPGTRLTVT.

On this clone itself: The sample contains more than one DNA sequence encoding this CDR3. As DNA, the CDR3 is TGTGCCAGCAGCTCGCAACAAGAGACCCAGTACTTC. Its protein is CASSSQQETQYF. The V and J genes are TRBV5-4 and TRBJ2-5; D gene ambiguous. The V end lost 3 bases, the J end lost 2 bases, and 5 bases lay between the germline ends. Germline-derived CDR1 and CDR2 are SGHNT and YYREEE (reference sequence). The CDR3 spans 12 residues.

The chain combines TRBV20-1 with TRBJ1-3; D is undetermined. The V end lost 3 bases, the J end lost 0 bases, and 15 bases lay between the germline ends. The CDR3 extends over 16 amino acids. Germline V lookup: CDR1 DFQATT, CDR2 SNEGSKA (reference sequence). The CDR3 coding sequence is TGCAGTGCTAGTGGCAGCACTTCACTCTCTGGAAACACCATATATTTT. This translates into CSASGSTSLSGNTIYF.

CDR3 nucleotides: TGTGCCAGCAGCTTGGGAGACAGTGTGGAGACCCAGTACTTC. Its protein product is CASSLGDSVETQYF. This rearrangement joins TRBV5-5 to TRBJ2-5; D is perhaps TRBD1 (5 bases). CDR1 is SGHKS, CDR2 YYEKEE, per germline (reference sequence). V was trimmed by 0 bases and J by 5 bases, leaving 11 bases between them. The CDR3 is 14 amino acids.

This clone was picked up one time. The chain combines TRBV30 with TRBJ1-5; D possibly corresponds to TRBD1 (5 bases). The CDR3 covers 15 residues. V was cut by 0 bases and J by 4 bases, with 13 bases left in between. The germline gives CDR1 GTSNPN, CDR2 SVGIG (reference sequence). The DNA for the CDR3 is TGTGCCTGGAGTGTTCGGGGACTTTATAATCAGCCCCAGCATTTT. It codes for CAWSVRGLYNQPQHF.

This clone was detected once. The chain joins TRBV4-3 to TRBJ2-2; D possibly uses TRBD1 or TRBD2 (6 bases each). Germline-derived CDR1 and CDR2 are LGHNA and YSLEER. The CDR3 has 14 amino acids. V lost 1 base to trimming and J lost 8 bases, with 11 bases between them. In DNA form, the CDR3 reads TGCGCCAGCAGCCAAGGTTGGGGGGCGGGGGAGCTGTTTTTT. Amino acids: CASSQGWGAGELFF.

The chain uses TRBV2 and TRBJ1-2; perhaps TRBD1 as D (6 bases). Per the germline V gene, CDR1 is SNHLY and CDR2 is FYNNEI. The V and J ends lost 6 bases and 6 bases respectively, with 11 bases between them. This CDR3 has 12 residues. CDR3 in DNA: TGTGCCAGCAGACGGACAGTGGATGGCTACACCTTC. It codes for CASRRTVDGYTF.

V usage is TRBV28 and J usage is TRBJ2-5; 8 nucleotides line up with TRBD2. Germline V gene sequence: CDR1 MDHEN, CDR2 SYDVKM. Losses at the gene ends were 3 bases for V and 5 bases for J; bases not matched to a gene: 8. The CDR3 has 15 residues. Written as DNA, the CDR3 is TGTGCCAGCAGTTTCGCTAGCGGGTTTCGGGAGACCCAGTACTTC. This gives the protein CASSFASGFRETQYF.

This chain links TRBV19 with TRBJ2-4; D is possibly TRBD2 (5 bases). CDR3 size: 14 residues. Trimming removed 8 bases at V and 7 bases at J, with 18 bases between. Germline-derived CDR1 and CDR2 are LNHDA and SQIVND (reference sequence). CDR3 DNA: TGTGCCAGTGGGAGCAGCAAGGGAATTAACATTCAGTACTTC. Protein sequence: CASGSSKGINIQYF.

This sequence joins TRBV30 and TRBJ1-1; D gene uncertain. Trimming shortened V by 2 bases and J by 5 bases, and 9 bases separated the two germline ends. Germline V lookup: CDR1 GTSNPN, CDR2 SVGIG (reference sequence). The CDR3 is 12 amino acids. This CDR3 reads CAWSLGLTEAFF. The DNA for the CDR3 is TGTGCCTGGAGTCTCGGTCTGACTGAAGCTTTCTTT. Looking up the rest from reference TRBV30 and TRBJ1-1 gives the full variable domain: SQTIHQWPATLVQPVGSPLSLECTVEGTSNPNLYWYRQAAGRGLQLLFYSVGIGQISSEVPQNLSASRPQDRQFILSSKKLLLSDSGFYLCAWSLGLTEAFFGQGTRLTVV.

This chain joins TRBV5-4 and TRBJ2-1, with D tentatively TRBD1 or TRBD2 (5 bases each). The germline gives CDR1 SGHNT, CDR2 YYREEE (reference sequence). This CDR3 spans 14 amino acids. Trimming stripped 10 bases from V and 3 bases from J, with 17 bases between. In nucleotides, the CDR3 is TGTGCCGGAAAGAGGCAGGGAGACTACAATGAGCAGTTCTTC. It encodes CAGKRQGDYNEQFF.